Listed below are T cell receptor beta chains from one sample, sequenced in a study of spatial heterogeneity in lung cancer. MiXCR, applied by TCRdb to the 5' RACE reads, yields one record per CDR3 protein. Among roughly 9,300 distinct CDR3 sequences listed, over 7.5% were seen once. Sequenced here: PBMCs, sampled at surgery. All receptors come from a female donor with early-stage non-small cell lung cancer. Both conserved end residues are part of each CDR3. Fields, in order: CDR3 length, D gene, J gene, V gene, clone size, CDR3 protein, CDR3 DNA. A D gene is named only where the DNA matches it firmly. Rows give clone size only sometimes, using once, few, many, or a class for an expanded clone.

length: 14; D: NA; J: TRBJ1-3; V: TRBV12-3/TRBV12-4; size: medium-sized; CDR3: CASSPGNSGNTIYF; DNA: TGTGCCAGCAGTCCAGGAAACTCTGGAAACACCATATATTTT
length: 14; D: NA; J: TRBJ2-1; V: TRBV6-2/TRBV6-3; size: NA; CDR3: CASSYLGNYNEQFF; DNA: TGTGCCAGCAGTTATTTGGGCAACTACAATGAGCAGTTCTTC
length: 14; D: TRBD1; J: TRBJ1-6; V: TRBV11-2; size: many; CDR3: CASSHGQGSSPLHF; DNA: TGTGCCAGCAGCCACGGACAGGGAAGTTCACCCCTCCACTTT
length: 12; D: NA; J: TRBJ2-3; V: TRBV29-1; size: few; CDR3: CSVRSSTDTQYF; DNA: TGCAGCGTCAGGTCTAGCACAGATACGCAGTATTTT
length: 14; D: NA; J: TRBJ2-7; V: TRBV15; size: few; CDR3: CATSGYPDRKEQYF; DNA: TGTGCCACCAGCGGGTACCCTGACCGGAAGGAGCAGTACTTC
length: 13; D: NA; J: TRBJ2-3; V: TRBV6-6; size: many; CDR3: CASSPEYTDTQYF; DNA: TGTGCCAGCAGCCCTGAATACACAGATACGCAGTATTTT
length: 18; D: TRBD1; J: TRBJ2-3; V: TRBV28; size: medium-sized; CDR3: CASSFPEDRGKTWDTQYF; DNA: TGTGCCAGCAGTTTCCCGGAAGACAGGGGAAAAACATGGGATACGCAGTATTTT
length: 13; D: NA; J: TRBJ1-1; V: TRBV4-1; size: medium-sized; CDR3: CASSQDGQWGAFF; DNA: TGCGCCAGCAGCCAAGATGGACAGTGGGGAGCTTTCTTT
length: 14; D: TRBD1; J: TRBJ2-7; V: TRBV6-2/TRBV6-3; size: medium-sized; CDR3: CASSDRDSSYEQYF; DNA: TGTGCCAGCAGTGACCGGGACAGCTCCTACGAGCAGTACTTC
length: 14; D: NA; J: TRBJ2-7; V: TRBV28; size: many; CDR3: CASRAGGPPYEQYF; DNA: TGTGCCAGCAGAGCAGGCGGGCCGCCCTACGAGCAGTACTTC
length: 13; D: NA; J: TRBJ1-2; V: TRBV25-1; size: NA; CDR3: CASSEYRAYGYTF; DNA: TGTGCCAGCAGTGAATACAGGGCCTATGGCTACACCTTC
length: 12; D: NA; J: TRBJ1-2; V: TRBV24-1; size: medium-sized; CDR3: CARGRTSYGYTF; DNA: TGTGCCCGGGGCAGAACTTCCTATGGCTACACCTTC
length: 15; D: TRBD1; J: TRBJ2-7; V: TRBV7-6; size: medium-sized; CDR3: CASSSGQGAYNEQYF; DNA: TGTGCCAGCAGCTCGGGACAGGGGGCGTATAACGAGCAGTACTTC
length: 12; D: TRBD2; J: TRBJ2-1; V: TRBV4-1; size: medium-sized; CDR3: CASSQEGSGSIF; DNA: TGCGCCAGCAGCCAAGAGGGTAGCGGGTCGATCTTC
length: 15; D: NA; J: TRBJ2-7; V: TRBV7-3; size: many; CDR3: CASSLRGRGDYEQYF; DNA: TGTGCCAGCAGCTTAAGAGGCAGGGGAGACTACGAGCAGTACTTC
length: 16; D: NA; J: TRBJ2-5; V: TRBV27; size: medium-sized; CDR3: CASSSPQRTSRATQYF; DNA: TGTGCCAGCAGTTCCCCACAACGGACGTCCCGCGCGACCCAGTACTTC
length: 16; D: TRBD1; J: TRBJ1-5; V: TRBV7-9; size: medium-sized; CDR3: CASSSTGGGAAQPQHF; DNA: TGTGCCAGCAGCTCGACAGGGGGCGGAGCGGCTCAGCCCCAGCATTTT
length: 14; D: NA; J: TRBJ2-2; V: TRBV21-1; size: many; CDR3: CASSKPGFSGELFF; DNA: TGTGCCAGCAGCAAGCCAGGTTTCTCCGGGGAGCTGTTTTTT
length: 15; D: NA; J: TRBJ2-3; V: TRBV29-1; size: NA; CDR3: CSVPTGTTSTDTQYF; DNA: TGCAGCGTACCAACAGGGACAACTAGCACAGATACGCAGTATTTT
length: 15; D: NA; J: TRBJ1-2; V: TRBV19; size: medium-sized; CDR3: CASSPGSVTVYGYTF; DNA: TGTGCCAGTAGTCCGGGTAGTGTGACAGTCTATGGCTACACCTTC
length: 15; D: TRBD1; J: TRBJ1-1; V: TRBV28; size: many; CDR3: CASSSPGQGNTEAFF; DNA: TGTGCCAGCAGTTCTCCGGGACAGGGGAACACTGAAGCTTTCTTT
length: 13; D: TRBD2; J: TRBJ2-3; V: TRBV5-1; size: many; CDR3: CASGTSGDDTQYF; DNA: TGCGCCAGCGGGACTAGCGGGGATGATACGCAGTATTTT
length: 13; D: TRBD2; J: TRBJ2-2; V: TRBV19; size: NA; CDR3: CAAAGAVTGELFF; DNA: TGTGCCGCAGCGGGGGCGGTCACCGGGGAGCTGTTTTTT
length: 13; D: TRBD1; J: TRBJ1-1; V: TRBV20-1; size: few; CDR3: CSAMDRGRGRSFF; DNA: TGCAGTGCTATGGACAGGGGGCGCGGGCGATCTTTCTTT
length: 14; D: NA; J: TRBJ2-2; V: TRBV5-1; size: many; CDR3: CASSFSANTGELFF; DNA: TGCGCCAGCAGCTTTAGCGCAAACACCGGGGAGCTGTTTTTT
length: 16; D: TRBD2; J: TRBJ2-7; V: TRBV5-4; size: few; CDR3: CASSRPTSGSSYEQYF; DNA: TGTGCCAGCAGCAGACCTACTAGCGGGAGCTCCTACGAGCAGTACTTC
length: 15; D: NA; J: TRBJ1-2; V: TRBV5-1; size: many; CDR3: CASSFWSRDSGGYTF; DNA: TGCGCCAGCAGCTTTTGGTCCCGAGACTCGGGGGGCTACACCTTC
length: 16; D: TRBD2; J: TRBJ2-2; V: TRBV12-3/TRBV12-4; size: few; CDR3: CASSPTSGGGNGELFF; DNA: TGTGCCAGCAGCCCAACTAGCGGGGGAGGTAACGGGGAGCTGTTTTTT
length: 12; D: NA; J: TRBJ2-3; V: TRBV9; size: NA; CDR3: CASSGTTDTQYF; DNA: TGTGCCAGCAGCGGAACCACAGATACGCAGTATTTT
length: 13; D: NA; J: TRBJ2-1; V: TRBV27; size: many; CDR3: CASSLTPLGEQFF; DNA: TGTGCCAGCAGTTTGACCCCCCTCGGTGAGCAGTTCTTC
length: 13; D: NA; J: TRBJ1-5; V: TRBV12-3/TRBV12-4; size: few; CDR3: CASSFVPDQPQHF; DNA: TGTGCCAGCAGTTTTGTCCCCGATCAGCCCCAGCATTTT
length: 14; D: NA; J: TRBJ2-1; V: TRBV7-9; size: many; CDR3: CASNRLGGINEQFF; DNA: TGTGCCAGCAACAGACTAGGGGGAATCAATGAGCAGTTCTTC
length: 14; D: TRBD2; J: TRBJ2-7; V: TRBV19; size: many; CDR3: CASRLAGGSYEQYF; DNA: TGTGCCAGTAGACTAGCGGGAGGAAGTTACGAGCAGTACTTC
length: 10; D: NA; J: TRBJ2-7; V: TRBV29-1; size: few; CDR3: CSEDSYEQYF; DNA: TGCAGCGAGGACAGCTACGAGCAGTACTTC
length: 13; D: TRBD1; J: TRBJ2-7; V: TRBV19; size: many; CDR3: CASRKGQGNEQYF; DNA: TGTGCCAGCCGGAAGGGACAGGGTAACGAGCAGTACTTC
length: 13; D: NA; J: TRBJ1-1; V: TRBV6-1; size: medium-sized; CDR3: CASTTTGTAEAFF; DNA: TGTGCCAGCACCACAACCGGGACCGCTGAAGCTTTCTTT
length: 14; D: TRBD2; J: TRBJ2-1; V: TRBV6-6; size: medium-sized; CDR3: CATAKRERGNEQFF; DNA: TGTGCCACCGCGAAGCGGGAAAGGGGCAATGAGCAGTTCTTC
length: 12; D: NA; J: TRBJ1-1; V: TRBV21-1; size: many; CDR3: CASNLGQGEAFF; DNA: TGTGCCAGCAACCTAGGACAGGGTGAAGCTTTCTTT
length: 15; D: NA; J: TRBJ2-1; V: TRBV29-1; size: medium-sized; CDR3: CSVTPGGDSKNEQFF; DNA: TGCAGCGTTACCCCAGGGGGGGACAGCAAGAATGAGCAGTTCTTC
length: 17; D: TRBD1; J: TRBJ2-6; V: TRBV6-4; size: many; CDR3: CASSRDRVSSGANVLTF; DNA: TGTGCCAGCAGCCGGGACAGGGTATCCTCTGGGGCCAACGTCCTGACTTTC
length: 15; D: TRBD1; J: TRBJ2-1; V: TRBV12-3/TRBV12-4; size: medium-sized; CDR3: CASRQTGGTYNEQFF; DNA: TGTGCCAGCAGACAAACAGGGGGTACCTACAATGAGCAGTTCTTC